This T cell receptor beta chain came from a study of cytomegalovirus exposure and HLA in healthy donors. Primers for the PCR totalled 60 Vbeta and 13 Jbeta. This table comes from immunoSEQ multiplex PCR, and its TCRdb copy is limited to in-frame clones, with some not included. The sample includes roughly 200,000 clones, roughly 73% of them seen just once. Unmatched junction bases numbered 6, after V lost 6 bases and J lost 8 bases. This CDR3 has 13 amino acids. From germline, CDR1 is ENHRY and CDR2 SYGVKD. Material: PBMCs. This TCR came from a woman aged 25-40 years in good health and CMV-seropositive. The rearrangement joins TRBV10-3 to TRBJ2-1, with TRBD2 matching over 8 bases. The CDR3 DNA follows: TGTGCCATCAGGGGAGCGGGGGAGGATGAGCAGTTCTTC. It is translated as CAIRGAGEDEQFF.